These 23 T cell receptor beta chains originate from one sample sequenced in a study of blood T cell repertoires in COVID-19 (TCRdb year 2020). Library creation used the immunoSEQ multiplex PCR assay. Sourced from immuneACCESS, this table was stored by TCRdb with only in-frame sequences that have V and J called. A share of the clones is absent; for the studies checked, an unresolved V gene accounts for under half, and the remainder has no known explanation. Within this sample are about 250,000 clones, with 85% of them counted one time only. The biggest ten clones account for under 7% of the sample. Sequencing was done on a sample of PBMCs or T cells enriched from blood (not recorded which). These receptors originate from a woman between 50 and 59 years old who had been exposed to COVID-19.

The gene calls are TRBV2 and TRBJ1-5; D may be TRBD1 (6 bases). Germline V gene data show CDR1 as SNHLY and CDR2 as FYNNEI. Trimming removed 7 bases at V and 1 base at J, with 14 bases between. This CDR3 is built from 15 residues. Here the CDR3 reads CASKGGGWSNQPQHF. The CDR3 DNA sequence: TGTGCCAGCAAGGGAGGGGGTTGGAGCAATCAGCCCCAGCATTTT.

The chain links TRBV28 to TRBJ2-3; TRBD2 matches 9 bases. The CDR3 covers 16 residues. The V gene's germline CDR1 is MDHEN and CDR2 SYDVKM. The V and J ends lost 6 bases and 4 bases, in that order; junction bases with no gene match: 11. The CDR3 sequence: CASSSRGGGAADTQYF. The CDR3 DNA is TGTGCCAGCAGCTCCCGTGGCGGGGGGGCCGCAGATACGCAGTATTTT.

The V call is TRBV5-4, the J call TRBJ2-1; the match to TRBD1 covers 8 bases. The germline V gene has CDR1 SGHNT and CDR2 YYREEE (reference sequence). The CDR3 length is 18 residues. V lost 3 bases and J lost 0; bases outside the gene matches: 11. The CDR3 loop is CASSSPGQAPSSYNEQFF. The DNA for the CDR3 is TGTGCCAGCAGCTCCCCGGGACAGGCCCCGAGCTCCTACAATGAGCAGTTCTTC.

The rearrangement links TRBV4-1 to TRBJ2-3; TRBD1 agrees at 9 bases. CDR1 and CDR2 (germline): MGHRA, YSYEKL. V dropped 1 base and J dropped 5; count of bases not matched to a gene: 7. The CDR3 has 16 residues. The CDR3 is CASSQVGTGLKDTQYF. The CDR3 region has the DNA TGCGCCAGCAGCCAAGTCGGGACAGGGTTGAAAGATACGCAGTATTTT.

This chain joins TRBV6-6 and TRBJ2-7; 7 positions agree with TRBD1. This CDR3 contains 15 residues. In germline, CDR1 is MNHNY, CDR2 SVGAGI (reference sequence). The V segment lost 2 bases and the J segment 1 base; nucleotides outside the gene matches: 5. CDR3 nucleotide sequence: TGTGCCAGCAGTTACCAGGGGGTGATATCCTACGAGCAGTACTTC. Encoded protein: CASSYQGVISYEQYF.

CDR3 DNA sequence: TGTGCCAGCGGACGACAGGATAATCAGCCCCAGCATTTT. This encodes CASGRQDNQPQHF. This chain joins TRBV4-2 and TRBJ1-5; perhaps TRBD1 as D (6 bases). The CDR3 contains 13 residues. With 8 bases removed from V and 4 bases from J, the gap between germline ends came to 12 bases. CDR1 LGHNA and CDR2 YNFKEQ come from the germline V gene.

The CDR3, as DNA: TGTGCCAGCAGTTTTCGGTTCAGGGGCCAATACGAGCAGTACTTC. It yields the protein CASSFRFRGQYEQYF. The V and J genes are TRBV28 and TRBJ2-7, with D maybe TRBD1 (6 bases). Germline-derived CDR1 and CDR2 are MDHEN and SYDVKM. Trimming stripped 3 bases from V and 4 bases from J, with 16 bases between. The CDR3 contains 15 residues.

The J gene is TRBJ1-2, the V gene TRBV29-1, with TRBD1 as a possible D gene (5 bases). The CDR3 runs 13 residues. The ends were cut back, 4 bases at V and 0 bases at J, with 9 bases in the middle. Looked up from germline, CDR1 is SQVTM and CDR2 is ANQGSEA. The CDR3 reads CSVGLDTNYGYTF. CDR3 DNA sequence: TGCAGCGTTGGTTTGGACACTAACTATGGCTACACCTTC.

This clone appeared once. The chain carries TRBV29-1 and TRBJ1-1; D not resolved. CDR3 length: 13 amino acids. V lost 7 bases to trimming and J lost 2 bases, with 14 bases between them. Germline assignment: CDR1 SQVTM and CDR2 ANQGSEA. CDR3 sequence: CSAAATVNTEAFF. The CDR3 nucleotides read TGCAGCGCGGCGGCTACAGTTAACACTGAAGCTTTCTTT.

Here the CDR3 DNA reads TGTGCCAGCAGCCCTTCCTTGGGGGGGAACACTGAAGCTTTCTTT. Residues: CASSPSLGGNTEAFF. The chain employs TRBV3-1 (or the pseudogene TRBV3-2) and TRBJ1-1, with a possible D match to TRBD1 (5 bases). The CDR3 runs 15 residues. Per germline, CDR1 LGHDT and CDR2 YNNKEL (reference sequence). V was cut by 4 bases and J by 1 base, with 13 bases left in between.

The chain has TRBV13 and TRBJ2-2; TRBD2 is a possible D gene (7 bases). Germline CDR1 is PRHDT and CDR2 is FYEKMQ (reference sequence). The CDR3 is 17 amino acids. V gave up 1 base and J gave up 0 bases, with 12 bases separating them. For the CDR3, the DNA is TGTGCCAGCAGCTTAGCGGGGGGACACTCGAACACCGGGGAGCTGTTTTTT. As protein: CASSLAGGHSNTGELFF.

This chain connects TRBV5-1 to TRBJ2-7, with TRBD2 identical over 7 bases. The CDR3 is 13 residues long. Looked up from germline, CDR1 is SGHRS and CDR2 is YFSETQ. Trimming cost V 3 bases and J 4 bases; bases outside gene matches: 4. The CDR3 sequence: CASSWGGGYEQYF. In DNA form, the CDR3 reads TGCGCCAGCAGCTGGGGGGGAGGTTACGAGCAGTACTTC.

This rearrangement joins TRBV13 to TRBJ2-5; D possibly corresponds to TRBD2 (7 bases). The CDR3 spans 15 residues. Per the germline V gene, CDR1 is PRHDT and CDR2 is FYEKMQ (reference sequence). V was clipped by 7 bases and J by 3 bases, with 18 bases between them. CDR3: CASTLRGREEETQYF. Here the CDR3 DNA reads TGTGCCAGCACCCTTAGGGGGAGGGAGGAAGAGACCCAGTACTTC.

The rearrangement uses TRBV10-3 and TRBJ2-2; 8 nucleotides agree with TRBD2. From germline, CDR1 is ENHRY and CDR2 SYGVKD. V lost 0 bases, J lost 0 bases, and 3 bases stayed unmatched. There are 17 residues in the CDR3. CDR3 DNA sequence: TGTGCCATCAGTGAGTCCAGCGGGGGACCGAACACCGGGGAGCTGTTTTTT. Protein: CAISESSGGPNTGELFF.

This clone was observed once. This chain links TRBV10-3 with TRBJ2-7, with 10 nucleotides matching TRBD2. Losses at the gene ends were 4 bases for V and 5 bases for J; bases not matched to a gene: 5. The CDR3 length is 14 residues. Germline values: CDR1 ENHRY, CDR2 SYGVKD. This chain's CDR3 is CAISGIAGGDEQYF. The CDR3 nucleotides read TGTGCCATCAGTGGAATAGCGGGGGGAGACGAGCAGTACTTC.

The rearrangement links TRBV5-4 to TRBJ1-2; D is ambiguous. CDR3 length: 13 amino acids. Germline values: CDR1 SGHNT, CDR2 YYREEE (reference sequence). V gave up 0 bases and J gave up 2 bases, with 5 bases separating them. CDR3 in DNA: TGTGCCAGCAGCTTGGCGGGGAACTATGGCTACACCTTC. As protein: CASSLAGNYGYTF.

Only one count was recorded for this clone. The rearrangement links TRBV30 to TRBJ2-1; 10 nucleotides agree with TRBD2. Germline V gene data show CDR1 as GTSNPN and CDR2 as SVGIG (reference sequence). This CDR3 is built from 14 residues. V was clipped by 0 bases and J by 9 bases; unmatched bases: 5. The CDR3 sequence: CAWSVEAGGREQFF. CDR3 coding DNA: TGTGCCTGGAGTGTAGAAGCGGGGGGGCGTGAGCAGTTCTTC.

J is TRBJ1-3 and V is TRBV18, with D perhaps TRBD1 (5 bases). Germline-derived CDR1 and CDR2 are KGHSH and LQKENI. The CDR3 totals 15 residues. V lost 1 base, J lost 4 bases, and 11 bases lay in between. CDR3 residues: CASSPLGTEGNTIYF. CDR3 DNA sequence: TGTGCCAGCTCACCACTTGGGACTGAAGGAAACACCATATATTTT. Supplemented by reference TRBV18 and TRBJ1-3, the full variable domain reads NAGVMQNPRHLVRRRGQEARLRCSPMKGHSHVYWYRQLPEEGLKFMVYLQKENIIDESGMPKERFSAEFPKEGPSILRIQQVVRGDSAAYFCASSPLGTEGNTIYFGEGSWLTVV.

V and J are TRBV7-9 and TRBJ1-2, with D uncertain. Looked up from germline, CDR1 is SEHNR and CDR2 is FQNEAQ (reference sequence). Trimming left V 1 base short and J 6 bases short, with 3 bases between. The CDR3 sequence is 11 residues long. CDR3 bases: TGTGCCAGCAGCTTAGTAGATGGCTACACCTTC. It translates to CASSLVDGYTF. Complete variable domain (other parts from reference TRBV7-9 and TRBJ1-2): DTGVSQNPRHKITKRGQNVTFRCDPISEHNRLYWYRQTLGQGPEFLTYFQNEAQLEKSRLLSDRFSAERPKGSFSTLEIQRTEQGDSAMYLCASSLVDGYTFGSGTRLTVV.

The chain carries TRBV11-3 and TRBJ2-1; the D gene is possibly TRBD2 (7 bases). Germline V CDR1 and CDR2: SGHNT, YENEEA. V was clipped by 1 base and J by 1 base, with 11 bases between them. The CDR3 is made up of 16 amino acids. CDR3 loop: CASSLGGRESYNEQFF. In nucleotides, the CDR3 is TGTGCCAGCAGCTTAGGGGGGCGGGAGTCCTACAATGAGCAGTTCTTC.

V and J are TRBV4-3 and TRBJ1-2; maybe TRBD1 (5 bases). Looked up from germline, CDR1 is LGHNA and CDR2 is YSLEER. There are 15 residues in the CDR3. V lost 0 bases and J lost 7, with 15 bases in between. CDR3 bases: TGCGCCAGCAGCCAAGAAGCAGGGCCTCGGCGTGGCTACACCTTC. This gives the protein CASSQEAGPRRGYTF.

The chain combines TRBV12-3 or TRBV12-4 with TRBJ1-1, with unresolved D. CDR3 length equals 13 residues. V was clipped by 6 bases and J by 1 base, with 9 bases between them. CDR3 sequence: CASRLRQNTEAFF. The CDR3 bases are TGTGCCAGCAGACTCCGACAGAACACTGAAGCTTTCTTT.

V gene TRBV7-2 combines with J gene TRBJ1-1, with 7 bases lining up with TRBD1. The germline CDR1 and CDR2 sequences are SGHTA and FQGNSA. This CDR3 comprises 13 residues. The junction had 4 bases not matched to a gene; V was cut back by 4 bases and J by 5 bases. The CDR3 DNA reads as TGTGCCAGCAGCTCTGACAGGGCGACTGAAGCTTTCTTT. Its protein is CASSSDRATEAFF.